These T cell receptor beta chains were read from a single sample in a study of T cell repertoires in cytomegalovirus infection. TCRdb re-called the reads with MiXCR, one entry per CDR3 protein. This sample has about 100,000 distinct CDR3 sequences, with approximately 15% found just once. Material for sequencing was PBMCs. The receptors stem from a human donor in good health (CMV status not recorded). Some clones in this sample may be carry-over from other donors' samples. Each CDR3 is given with its conserved first and last residue. The order of the fields is J gene, clone size, D gene, V gene, CDR3 DNA, CDR3 protein. D genes are given only for firm matches. Clone size is not always given. Where it is, it says once, few, many or a class for expanded clones.

J: TRBJ2-2; size: NA; D: TRBD2; V: TRBV29-1; DNA: TGCAGCGCCTCCCCGGGGGGTATTAACACCGGGGAGCTGTTTTTT; CDR3: CSASPGGINTGELFF
J: TRBJ2-3; size: many; D: NA; V: TRBV24-1; DNA: TGTGCCACCAGTGATTTCCCGACTACTAGCACAGATACGCAGTATTTT; CDR3: CATSDFPTTSTDTQYF
J: TRBJ1-1; size: NA; D: NA; V: TRBV27; DNA: TGTGCCAGCAGTTCCAGGAGGAACACTGAAGCTTTCTTT; CDR3: CASSSRRNTEAFF
J: TRBJ1-1; size: few; D: NA; V: TRBV29-1; DNA: TGCAGCGTCCGCAGCCGGGTAGGGGGTAAAGGTGTAGAAGCTTTCTTT; CDR3: CSVRSRVGGKGVEAFF
J: TRBJ2-2; size: many; D: NA; V: TRBV29-1; DNA: TGCAGCGCGGGACATACGAACACCGGGGAGCTGTTTTTT; CDR3: CSAGHTNTGELFF
J: TRBJ2-1; size: NA; D: NA; V: TRBV3-1; DNA: TGTGCCAGCAGCCAAGGTTCGGGACGGCAGTTCTTC; CDR3: CASSQGSGRQFF
J: TRBJ2-1; size: NA; D: NA; V: TRBV9; DNA: TGTGCCAGCAGCTATAGCGGAGGATTCAATGAGCAGTTCTTC; CDR3: CASSYSGGFNEQFF
J: TRBJ2-7; size: few; D: TRBD2; V: TRBV20-1; DNA: TGCAGTGCCACCAGCGGGGACTACGAGCAGTACTTC; CDR3: CSATSGDYEQYF
J: TRBJ1-2; size: few; D: NA; V: TRBV20-1; DNA: TGCAGTGCTAGAGTGCCCTCGAGGGACTATGGCTACACCTTC; CDR3: CSARVPSRDYGYTF
J: TRBJ2-5; size: many; D: NA; V: TRBV12-3/TRBV12-4; DNA: TGTGCCAGCATGTGGATGCGAGGGGGTGACGAGACCCAGTACTTC; CDR3: CASMWMRGGDETQYF
J: TRBJ2-2; size: many; D: NA; V: TRBV7-9; DNA: TGTGCCAGCAGCCTGAACACCGGGGAGCTGTTTTTT; CDR3: CASSLNTGELFF
J: TRBJ1-3; size: many; D: NA; V: TRBV7-9; DNA: TGTGCCAGCAGCTTGCAGGGGAAGGGAAACACCATATATTTT; CDR3: CASSLQGKGNTIYF
J: TRBJ2-3; size: NA; D: NA; V: TRBV28; DNA: TGTGCCAGCAGTTCCCCCTCTGTGGGGGGTACGCAGTATTTT; CDR3: CASSSPSVGGTQYF
J: TRBJ2-7; size: NA; D: NA; V: TRBV12-3/TRBV12-4; DNA: TGTGCCAGCAGTAGGACTGGGGGGCCCTACGAGCAGTACTTC; CDR3: CASSRTGGPYEQYF
J: TRBJ2-2; size: NA; D: NA; V: TRBV6-4; DNA: TGTGCCAGCAGTGGAGGGGGAGAAAACACCGGGGAGCTGTTTTTT; CDR3: CASSGGGENTGELFF
J: TRBJ2-2; size: NA; D: TRBD1; V: TRBV19; DNA: TGTGCCAGTAGTCGACAGGGCGGCACCGGGGAGCTGTTTTTT; CDR3: CASSRQGGTGELFF
J: TRBJ2-2; size: few; D: TRBD2; V: TRBV20-1; DNA: TGCAGTGCTAGTGATAATGGGGGGAGGGACACCGGGGAGCTGTTTTTT; CDR3: CSASDNGGRDTGELFF
J: TRBJ1-6; size: NA; D: NA; V: TRBV14; DNA: TGTGCCAGCAGCCAGAGACGGAGCAGCAATTCACCCCTCCACTTT; CDR3: CASSQRRSSNSPLHF
J: TRBJ2-3; size: many; D: NA; V: TRBV7-9; DNA: TGTGCCAGCAGTTTCCCCCGAGGGGCAGGGGGCACAGATACGCAGTATTTT; CDR3: CASSFPRGAGGTDTQYF
J: TRBJ1-6; size: NA; D: NA; V: TRBV12-3/TRBV12-4; DNA: TGTGCCAGCAGTTTTGGACAGAACTACCCTTCTTCCCTCCACTTT; CDR3: CASSFGQNYPSSLHF
J: TRBJ1-1; size: medium-sized; D: TRBD1; V: TRBV7-8; DNA: TGTGCCAGCAGCTTTGGGGACAGGGGAGGCTTCACTGAAGCTTTCTTT; CDR3: CASSFGDRGGFTEAFF
J: TRBJ2-3; size: many; D: TRBD1; V: TRBV18; DNA: TGTGCCAGCTCAGAACAGGGGGCTAGGGGCACAGATACGCAGTATTTT; CDR3: CASSEQGARGTDTQYF
J: TRBJ2-2; size: few; D: NA; V: TRBV28; DNA: TGTGCCAGCCATAGGGGGGGCGGCACCGGGGAGCTGTTTTTT; CDR3: CASHRGGGTGELFF
J: TRBJ2-5; size: few; D: TRBD2; V: TRBV7-3; DNA: TGTGCCAGCAGCGCCGGGGGGGCCCAAGAGACCCAGTACTTC; CDR3: CASSAGGAQETQYF
J: TRBJ1-2; size: NA; D: NA; V: TRBV10-3; DNA: TGTGCCATCAGAGGGAGCCTGGAAGGCTATGGCTACACCTTC; CDR3: CAIRGSLEGYGYTF
J: TRBJ2-5; size: many; D: NA; V: TRBV7-2; DNA: TGTGCCAGCAGCTTATGGGATCGCGAGACCCAGTACTTC; CDR3: CASSLWDRETQYF
J: TRBJ1-6; size: many; D: TRBD1; V: TRBV20-1; DNA: TGCAGTGCTAGTGAAGAGGGGGCGTACAATTCACCCCTCCACTTT; CDR3: CSASEEGAYNSPLHF
J: TRBJ1-1; size: medium-sized; D: NA; V: TRBV7-3; DNA: TGTGCCAGCAGCTTTGGCCGAGGCCGTGAAGCTTTCTTT; CDR3: CASSFGRGREAFF
J: TRBJ2-1; size: NA; D: NA; V: TRBV5-4; DNA: TGTGCCAGCAGCTTGACGGCCTACAATGAGCAGTTCTTC; CDR3: CASSLTAYNEQFF
J: TRBJ1-6; size: NA; D: NA; V: TRBV28; DNA: TGTGCCAGCAGTTTATTTACGGGGAGCAATTCACCCCTCCACTTT; CDR3: CASSLFTGSNSPLHF
J: TRBJ2-2; size: medium-sized; D: NA; V: TRBV7-2; DNA: TGTGCCAGCAGCTCGGGGGCCCCGGTTCGCACCGGGGAGCTGTTTTTT; CDR3: CASSSGAPVRTGELFF
J: TRBJ2-7; size: NA; D: NA; V: TRBV4-1; DNA: TGCGCCAGCAGCCATCCGGGAGTTGGGTACGAGCAGTACTTC; CDR3: CASSHPGVGYEQYF
J: TRBJ1-3; size: many; D: NA; V: TRBV7-2; DNA: TGTGCCAGCAGCTTATACTTCCGAGGGGACGGAAACACCATATATTTT; CDR3: CASSLYFRGDGNTIYF
J: TRBJ2-3; size: NA; D: NA; V: TRBV13; DNA: TGTGCCAGCAGTTTAGTCCAGGCCACAGATACGCAGTATTTT; CDR3: CASSLVQATDTQYF
J: TRBJ2-1; size: NA; D: TRBD1; V: TRBV7-8; DNA: TGTGCCAGCAGCACCGGGACAGACAATGAGCAGTTCTTC; CDR3: CASSTGTDNEQFF
J: TRBJ2-3; size: NA; D: NA; V: TRBV7-3; DNA: TGTGCCAGCAGTCGCCTGATGGGTCCAACAGATACGCAGTATTTT; CDR3: CASSRLMGPTDTQYF
J: TRBJ1-1; size: many; D: TRBD1; V: TRBV28; DNA: TGTGCCAGCAGTCGCCGGCAGGGGGGGATAGTTTTAGGTGAAGCTTTCTTT; CDR3: CASSRRQGGIVLGEAFF
J: TRBJ2-2; size: few; D: TRBD1; V: TRBV7-3; DNA: TGTGCCAGCAGCATAGGGACAGATCACCGGGAGCTGTTTTTT; CDR3: CASSIGTDHRELFF
J: TRBJ1-3; size: many; D: NA; V: TRBV7-2; DNA: TGTGCCAGCAGCCCAGGGTTACAAACGGGAAACACCATATATTTT; CDR3: CASSPGLQTGNTIYF
J: TRBJ1-5; size: NA; D: NA; V: TRBV6-2/TRBV6-3; DNA: TGTGCCAGCAGTGAGGACATCCTTCCCAATCAGCCCCAGCATTTT; CDR3: CASSEDILPNQPQHF
J: TRBJ1-2; size: NA; D: NA; V: TRBV12-3/TRBV12-4; DNA: TGTGCCAGCACACTTAACGGGGCGCGGCTTGGCTACACCTTC; CDR3: CASTLNGARLGYTF
J: TRBJ2-7; size: NA; D: NA; V: TRBV29-1; DNA: TGCAGCGTTGAAAGGAGGGGACGGCACTCCTACGAGCAGTACTTC; CDR3: CSVERRGRHSYEQYF
J: TRBJ2-7; size: NA; D: NA; V: TRBV7-2; DNA: TGTGCCAGCAGGTATTCGAAGAGCTCCTACGAGCAGTACTTC; CDR3: CASRYSKSSYEQYF
J: TRBJ2-5; size: NA; D: TRBD2; V: TRBV20-1; DNA: TGCAGTGCTAGATTAGCGGGGGGGTACCAAGAGACCCAGTACTTC; CDR3: CSARLAGGYQETQYF